Listed below are T cell receptor beta chains from one sample, sequenced in a study of monozygotic twins with inflammatory bowel disease. One entry per CDR3 protein, without DNA, is what TCRdb gives after re-calling the 5' RACE reads. The ten top clones account for over 5%, within a sample of about 300,000 distinct CDR3 sequences. The sequencing input was blood. Receptor source: a human donor with ulcerative colitis or Crohn's disease, or a healthy co-twin of an affected twin (not recorded which). The CDR3 runs from the conserved cysteine through the conserved F or W.

>TRBJ1-1|TRBV10-3|14
CAISESTGRTEAFF
>TRBJ2-7|TRBV18|14
CASSPGAKSYEQYF
>TRBJ1-2|TRBV7-2|13
CASSTDRVNGYTF
>TRBJ2-7|TRBV7-2|14
CASSLDAVAYEQYF
>TRBJ1-2|TRBV5-1|17
CASSLEARTFDRYGYTF
>TRBJ2-1|TRBV27|17
CASSLSTPGSSYNEQFF
>TRBJ1-1|TRBV20-1|16
CSARVWDRDLNTEAFF
>TRBJ1-5|TRBV6-2/TRBV6-3|14
CASSWTGFNQPQHF
>TRBJ2-2|TRBV11-2|19
CASSLGSGLAGRRTGELFF
>TRBJ2-5|TRBV20-1|13
CSAAPVDVGTQYF
>TRBJ2-3|TRBV28|16
CASSSLVQGTTDTQYF
>TRBJ1-1|TRBV20-1|12
CSAQGWGPEAFF
>TRBJ2-1|TRBV5-4|15
CASSLALAGYNEQFF
>TRBJ1-2|TRBV9|15
CASSVEAGTGYGYTF
>TRBJ2-5|TRBV12-3/TRBV12-4|13
CASSSTPGETQYF
>TRBJ2-1|TRBV6-5|13
CASSYRRGSEQFF
>TRBJ2-5|TRBV4-3|13
CASSQNQAETQYF
>TRBJ2-3|TRBV29-1|11
CSVGSPDTQYF
>TRBJ2-1|TRBV18|15
CASSPGTGYLNEQFF
>TRBJ1-1|TRBV7-9|13
CASSPRGGGKAFF
>TRBJ2-1|TRBV6-2/TRBV6-3|16
CASSYSTVSSYNEQFF
>TRBJ1-1|TRBV6-2/TRBV6-3|17
CASRSHRDTSLNTEAFF